The next 30 T cell receptor beta chains were all read from a single sample in a study of CD8+ T cells in alopecia areata. Isolated RNA was reverse transcribed into cDNA used as the sequencing template. Assay: immunoSEQ multiplex PCR; the TCRdb copy retains only in-frame clones and omits some. The sample includes 150,000 to 250,000 clones, roughly 64% seen only once; the top ten take under 7%. Treatment specified: oral pan-JAK inhibitor, 5-10 mg twice daily. Specimen: CD4+ T cells sorted from blood, collected at week 24, from a patient treated with tofacitinib. These receptors all come from a human donor with alopecia areata.

CDR3: CASSPRYGQGADTQYF. The CDR3 DNA follows: TGTGCCAGCAGCCCCCGTTACGGACAGGGAGCAGATACGCAGTATTTT. The gene calls are TRBV4-2 and TRBJ2-3; 8 bases are shared with TRBD1. The CDR3 has 16 amino acids. The germline gives CDR1 LGHNA, CDR2 YNFKEQ. Unmatched junction bases numbered 10, after V lost 4 bases and J lost 4 bases.

The V and J genes are TRBV29-1 and TRBJ2-3, with 12 bases lining up with TRBD2. The germline CDR1 and CDR2 sequences are SQVTM and ANQGSEA. The CDR3 runs 15 residues. Trimming cost V 7 bases and J 3 bases; bases outside gene matches: 8. In DNA form, the CDR3 reads TGCAGCGCAACCGGACTAGCGGGAAGTACAGATACGCAGTATTTT. Its protein is CSATGLAGSTDTQYF.

This clone has just one count. This chain uses TRBV28 with TRBJ2-7, with D possibly TRBD2 on 6 matching bases. CDR1 MDHEN and CDR2 SYDVKM come from the germline V gene. With 6 bases removed from V and 3 bases from J, the gap between germline ends came to 9 bases. The CDR3 sequence is 12 residues long. The DNA for the CDR3 is TGTGCCAGCAGCCTGGGGGGCTACGAGCAGTACTTC. This encodes CASSLGGYEQYF.

This clone occurred a few times. The chain employs TRBV6-5 and TRBJ1-1; D is possibly TRBD1 (6 bases). Germline lookup yields CDR1 MNHEY and CDR2 SVGAGI. The CDR3 consists of 14 residues. Trimming took off 7 bases at V and 1 base at J, with 13 bases between the two ends. Here the CDR3 DNA reads TGTGCCAGCAACCGAGACAGGAGGAACACTGAAGCTTTCTTT. This encodes CASNRDRRNTEAFF.

This CDR3 is CAIDRALYNEQFF. CDR3 nucleotides: TGTGCCATCGACAGGGCCCTCTACAATGAGCAGTTCTTC. The V call is TRBV28, the J call TRBJ2-1, with 7 bases fitting TRBD1. Germline V gene data show CDR1 as MDHEN and CDR2 as SYDVKM. CDR3 length: 13 residues. V lost 10 bases to trimming and J lost 3 bases; unmatched junction nucleotides: 6.

V gene TRBV19 combines with J gene TRBJ1-2, with 7 bases identical to TRBD1. The V gene's germline CDR1 is LNHDA and CDR2 SQIVND (reference sequence). This CDR3 is built from 16 residues. With 3 bases clipped from V and 4 bases from J, the junction kept 11 bases outside the gene matches. The CDR3 DNA follows: TGTGCCAGTAGTATGGGCGGGACAGCTACAACCTATGGCTACACCTTC. This codes for CASSMGGTATTYGYTF. The variable domain in full, completed from reference TRBV19 and TRBJ1-2, reads DGGITQSPKYLFRKEGQNVTLSCEQNLNHDAMYWYRQDPGQGLRLIYYSQIVNDFQKGDIAEGYSVSREKKESFPLTVTSAQKNPTAFYLCASSMGGTATTYGYTFGSGTRLTVV.

This clone came up a few times. The chain combines TRBV4-3 with TRBJ2-5, with 8 bases aligning to TRBD2. This CDR3 spans 15 amino acids. CDR1 and CDR2 from the germline V gene are LGHNA and YSLEER. Trimming took 2 bases from V and 1 from J; bases not matched to a gene: 3. The CDR3 loop reads CASSQNGGAQETQYF. The CDR3 bases are TGCGCCAGCAGCCAAAACGGGGGGGCCCAAGAGACCCAGTACTTC.

This clone came up once. The chain recombines TRBV5-1 with TRBJ1-6; possible D gene TRBD1, 5 bases. Germline loops: CDR1 SGHRS, CDR2 YFSETQ. Trimming left V 0 bases short and J 10 bases short, with 17 bases between. CDR3 size: 16 residues. The CDR3 DNA reads TGCGCCAGCAGCTTGGTTATCGCGACGGGGGACTCACCCCTCCACTTT. Protein: CASSLVIATGDSPLHF.

The genes are TRBV7-9 and TRBJ1-2, with 9 nucleotides matching TRBD1. Trimming took 3 bases from V and 8 from J; bases not matched to a gene: 4. Germline CDR1 and CDR2: SEHNR and FQNEAQ (reference sequence). CDR3 length: 13 amino acids. The CDR3 nucleotides read TGTGCCAGCAGCTTTCCGGACAGGGGAGGCTACACCTTC. Protein: CASSFPDRGGYTF.

About this clone itself: The identical CDR3 is also encoded by other nucleotide sequences in the sample. This chain links TRBV5-1 with TRBJ1-1; perhaps TRBD1 as D (5 bases). CDR1 is SGHRS, CDR2 YFSETQ, per germline. The V gene lost 3 bases and the J gene lost 2 bases, with 11 bases spanning the gap. The CDR3 is 14 residues long. This CDR3 reads CASSSGTGNTEAFF. CDR3 DNA: TGCGCCAGCAGCTCCGGGACGGGAAACACTGAAGCTTTCTTT.

There are a few counts of this clone. V gene TRBV28 combines with J gene TRBJ2-3; D not resolved. Trimming stripped 5 bases from V and 4 bases from J, with 10 bases between. Germline lookup yields CDR1 MDHEN and CDR2 SYDVKM. This CDR3 is built from 13 residues. CDR3 sequence reads: CASSLLHPDTQYF. In DNA form, the CDR3 reads TGTGCCAGCAGTCTCCTACACCCAGATACGCAGTATTTT.

The chain joins TRBV9 to TRBJ2-1; the D gene could be TRBD1 or TRBD2 (5 bases each). The length of the CDR3 is 14 residues. Germline CDR1 reads SGDLS; CDR2 reads YYNGEE. V shed 5 bases and J shed 5 bases, with 14 bases lying between them. CDR3: CASSRGTSDNEQFF. The CDR3 DNA sequence: TGTGCCAGCAGTAGAGGGACGTCGGACAATGAGCAGTTCTTC.

The chain links TRBV6-5 to TRBJ2-7; the match to TRBD1 covers 7 bases. V lost 8 bases to trimming and J lost 7 bases; unmatched junction nucleotides: 11. The CDR3 consists of 13 residues. The V gene's germline CDR1 is MNHEY and CDR2 SVGAGI. CDR3 residues: CASARDSSWEQYF. CDR3 in DNA: TGTGCCAGCGCCCGGGACAGTTCGTGGGAGCAGTACTTC.

V gene TRBV30 combines with J gene TRBJ1-4; no firm D call. The V end was cut by 1 base, the J end by 6 bases, with 6 bases between. Per the germline V gene, CDR1 is GTSNPN and CDR2 is SVGIG (reference sequence). This CDR3 spans 12 amino acids. CDR3 in DNA: TGTGCCTGGAGTGGAGGATATGAAAAACTGTTTTTT. It codes for CAWSGGYEKLFF.

The chain carries TRBV29-1 and TRBJ1-1; D remains unclear. CDR3 size: 11 residues. V lost 6 bases and J 0 bases, leaving 5 bases between the germline ends. CDR1 is SQVTM, CDR2 ANQGSEA, per germline. The CDR3 reads CSVKLNTEAFF. CDR3 bases: TGCAGCGTAAAGTTGAACACTGAAGCTTTCTTT.

This sequence joins TRBV6-5 and TRBJ1-2; D is perhaps TRBD1 (6 bases). V was clipped by 4 bases and J by 14 bases, with 20 bases between them. In germline, CDR1 is MNHEY, CDR2 SVGAGI. This CDR3 contains 13 residues. The CDR3 DNA sequence: TGTGCCAGCAGTTCCACCCGGGACACCCCTTTGACCTTC. Translation: CASSSTRDTPLTF.

This clone was detected many times. The chain links TRBV2 to TRBJ2-7; D gene ambiguous. V dropped 7 bases and J dropped 0 bases, with 10 bases sitting between them. CDR1 and CDR2 from the germline V gene are SNHLY and FYNNEI. CDR3 size: 13 residues. The CDR3 reads CASNGAFSYEQYF. CDR3 DNA: TGTGCCAGCAATGGAGCGTTCTCCTACGAGCAGTACTTC.

The CDR3 DNA is TGTGCCAGCAGGACACAAAATGAGCAGTTCTTC. Translation: CASRTQNEQFF. The chain employs TRBV28 and TRBJ2-1, with D hard to call. This CDR3 contains 11 residues. The germline gives CDR1 MDHEN, CDR2 SYDVKM. V dropped 6 bases and J dropped 7 bases, with 7 bases sitting between them.

This clone was counted between two and nine times. V usage is TRBV9 and J usage is TRBJ2-5; D possibly corresponds to TRBD2 (6 bases). The CDR3 is 13 amino acids. Per the germline V gene, CDR1 is SGDLS and CDR2 is YYNGEE. Deletions cut 3 bases from V and 6 bases from J, with 12 bases between. CDR3 amino acids: CASSEGLRKTQYF. The CDR3 nucleotides read TGTGCCAGCAGCGAGGGACTTCGAAAGACCCAGTACTTC. The whole variable domain, filled in from reference TRBV9 and TRBJ2-5, reads DSGVTQTPKHLITATGQRVTLRCSPRSGDLSVYWYQQSLDQGLQFLIQYYNGEERAKGNILERFSAQQFPDLHSELNLSSLELGDSALYFCASSEGLRKTQYFGPGTRLLVL.

This clone has just a few counts. The gene calls are TRBV21-1 and TRBJ2-5. TRBV21-1 is labeled a pseudogene. This CDR3 has 17 residues. CDR3 sequence: CASSKEVLVGVQETQYF. The CDR3 DNA reads TGTGCCAGCAGCAAAGAGGTTTTGGTGGGGGTTCAAGAGACCCAGTACTTC.

CDR3 DNA sequence: TGTGCCAGCTCACCAAGCGGGGGGGCCTCAGATACGCAGTATTTT. It is translated as CASSPSGGASDTQYF. The chain uses TRBV18 and TRBJ2-3; 10 bases map to TRBD2. The CDR3 is 15 amino acids. Trimming cost V 2 bases and J 4 bases; bases outside gene matches: 3. Germline V gene sequence: CDR1 KGHSH, CDR2 LQKENI.

This chain joins TRBV6-6 and TRBJ2-1; 10 bases are a match to TRBD1. J lost 7 bases, V lost 8 bases, and 11 bases had no gene match. The CDR3 is 15 amino acids. CDR1 and CDR2 from the germline V gene are MNHNY and SVGAGI (reference sequence). The CDR3 DNA sequence: TGTGCCAGCCAAAGTCCTGGGACAGGGGTAAATGAGCAGTTCTTC. Translation: CASQSPGTGVNEQFF.

The chain links TRBV7-3 to TRBJ2-3; TRBD1 matches 7 bases. CDR3 length equals 16 residues. In germline, CDR1 is SGHTA, CDR2 FQGTGA. Trimming cost V 4 bases and J 0 bases; bases outside gene matches: 7. The CDR3: CASSSQGTLSTDTQYF. The DNA of the CDR3 is TGTGCCAGCAGCTCACAGGGGACCTTAAGCACAGATACGCAGTATTTT.

CDR3 loop: CASSVDLWTSGRAGGNEQFF. CDR3 nucleotide sequence: TGTGCCAGCAGCGTAGATTTGTGGACTAGCGGGAGGGCCGGGGGCAATGAGCAGTTCTTC. The chain employs TRBV9 and TRBJ2-1; the match to TRBD2 covers 15 bases. The CDR3 sequence is 20 residues long. CDR1 and CDR2 from the germline V gene are SGDLS and YYNGEE. Trimming at V came to 0 bases and at J to 6 bases, leaving 13 bases not matched to a gene.

V gene TRBV27 combines with J gene TRBJ2-7; 8 nucleotides align to TRBD1. The CDR3 is 15 residues long. The ends lost 4 bases at V and 0 bases at J; junction bases unmatched: 5. The germline V gene encodes CDR1 MNHEY and CDR2 SMNVEV (reference sequence). CDR3 residues: CASSSAGQASYEQYF. The CDR3 DNA is TGTGCCAGCAGTTCGGCGGGACAGGCCTCCTACGAGCAGTACTTC.

This clone has a handful of counts. The genes are TRBV7-9 and TRBJ2-1; D gene uncertain. CDR1 and CDR2 from the germline V gene are SEHNR and FQNEAQ (reference sequence). The V end was cut by 2 bases, the J end by 6 bases, with 14 bases between. This CDR3 has 15 residues. The DNA for the CDR3 is TGTGCCAGCAGCTTATATTCCCGAATGGTCAATGAGCAGTTCTTC. It yields the protein CASSLYSRMVNEQFF.

The chain has TRBV5-6 and TRBJ1-1, with D unresolved. The CDR3 extends over 14 amino acids. CDR1 and CDR2 (germline): SGHDT, YYEEEE. The V gene lost 2 bases and the J gene lost 6 bases, with 14 bases spanning the gap. The CDR3 nucleotides are TGTGCCAGCAGCTTCGGCGCTTTGGATTCTGAAGCTTTCTTT. Translated, it gives CASSFGALDSEAFF.

The chain couples TRBV5-4 to TRBJ2-3, with D hard to call. Germline V CDR1 and CDR2: SGHNT, YYREEE (reference sequence). V was pared by 3 bases and J by 0 bases, with 5 bases between. The CDR3 contains 13 residues. CDR3 bases: TGTGCCAGCAGCTCAATGAGCACAGATACGCAGTATTTT. Translated: CASSSMSTDTQYF.

The chain joins TRBV30 to TRBJ1-4; weak D call: TRBD1 (6 bases). The V and J ends lost 5 bases and 8 bases respectively, with 18 bases between them. The CDR3 loop spans 14 amino acids. Germline V CDR1 and CDR2: GTSNPN, SVGIG (reference sequence). The CDR3 protein is CAWEVIQGGEKLFF. CDR3 bases: TGTGCCTGGGAAGTAATACAGGGTGGAGAAAAACTGTTTTTT.

This chain links TRBV25-1 with TRBJ2-7; D not certain. The germline CDR1 and CDR2 sequences are MGHDK and SYGVNS. Trimming took 3 bases from V and 3 from J, leaving 6 bases between them. This CDR3 has 12 residues. As DNA, the CDR3 is TGTGCCAGCAGTGATCACAGCTACGAGCAGTACTTC. This codes for CASSDHSYEQYF.